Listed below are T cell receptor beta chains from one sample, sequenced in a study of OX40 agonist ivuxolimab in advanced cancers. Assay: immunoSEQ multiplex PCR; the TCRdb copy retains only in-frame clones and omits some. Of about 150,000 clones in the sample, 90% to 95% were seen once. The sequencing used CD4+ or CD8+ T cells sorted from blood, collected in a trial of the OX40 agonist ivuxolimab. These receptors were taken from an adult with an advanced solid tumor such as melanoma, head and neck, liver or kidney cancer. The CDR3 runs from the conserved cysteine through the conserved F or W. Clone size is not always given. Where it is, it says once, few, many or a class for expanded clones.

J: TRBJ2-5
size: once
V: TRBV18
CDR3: CASSPGHQETQYF

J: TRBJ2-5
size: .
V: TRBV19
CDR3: CASSRSDRGYQETQYF

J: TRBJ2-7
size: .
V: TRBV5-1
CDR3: CASSSGTGGYEQYF

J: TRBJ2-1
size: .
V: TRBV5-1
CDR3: CASSDLPGPVGEQFF

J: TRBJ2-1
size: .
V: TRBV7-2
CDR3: CASSLVGHEQFF

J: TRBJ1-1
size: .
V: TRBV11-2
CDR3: CASSTQTGLNTEAFF

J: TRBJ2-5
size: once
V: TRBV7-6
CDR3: CASSLDRGLQETQYF

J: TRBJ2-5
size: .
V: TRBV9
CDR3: CASSVGTDPLRETQYF

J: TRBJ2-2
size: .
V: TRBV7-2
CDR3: CASSRPTAGELFF

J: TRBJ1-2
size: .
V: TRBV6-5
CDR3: CASRYDRRGYGYTF

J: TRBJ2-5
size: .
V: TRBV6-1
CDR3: CASSSQETQYF

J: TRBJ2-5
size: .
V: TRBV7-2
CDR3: CASSLVRQETQYF

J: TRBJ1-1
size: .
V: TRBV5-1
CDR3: CASSLDRGNTEAFF

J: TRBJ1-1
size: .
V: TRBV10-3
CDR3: CAISPGTPLNTEAFF

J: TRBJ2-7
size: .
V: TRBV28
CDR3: CASTLGGIPYEQYF

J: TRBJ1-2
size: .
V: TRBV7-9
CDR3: CASSLGRGYTF

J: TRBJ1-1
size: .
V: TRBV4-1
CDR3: CASVRGGGLNTEAFF

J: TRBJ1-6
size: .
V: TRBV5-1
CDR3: CASSLWGDRLASYNSPLHF

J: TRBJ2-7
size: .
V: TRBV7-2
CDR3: CASSQSAGASYEQYF

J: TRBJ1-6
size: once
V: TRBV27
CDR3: CASSPRTGGSYNSPLHF